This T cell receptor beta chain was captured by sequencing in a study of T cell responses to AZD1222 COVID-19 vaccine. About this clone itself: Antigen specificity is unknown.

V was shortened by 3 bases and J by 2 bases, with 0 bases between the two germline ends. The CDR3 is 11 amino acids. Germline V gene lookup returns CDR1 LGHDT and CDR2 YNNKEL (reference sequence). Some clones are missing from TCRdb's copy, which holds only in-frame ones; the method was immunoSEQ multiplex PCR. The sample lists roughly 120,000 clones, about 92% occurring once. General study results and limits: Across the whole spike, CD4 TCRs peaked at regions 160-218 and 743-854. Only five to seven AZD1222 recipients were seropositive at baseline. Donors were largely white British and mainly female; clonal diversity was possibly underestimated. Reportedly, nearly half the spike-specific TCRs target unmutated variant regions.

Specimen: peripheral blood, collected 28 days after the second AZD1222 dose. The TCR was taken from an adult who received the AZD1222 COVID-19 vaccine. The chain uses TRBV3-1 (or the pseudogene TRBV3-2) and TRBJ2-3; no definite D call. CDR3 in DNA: TGTGCCAGCAGCCACACAGATACGCAGTATTTT. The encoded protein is CASSHTDTQYF.